This is a list of T cell receptor beta chains from one sample in a study of OX40 agonist ivuxolimab in advanced cancers. Assay used: immunoSEQ multiplex PCR; TCRdb lists only in-frame clones, some missing. The sample has about 55,000 clones, approximately 90% seen once. The material sequenced was CD4+ or CD8+ T cells sorted from blood, taken in a trial of the OX40 agonist ivuxolimab. These receptors were collected from an adult with an advanced solid tumor such as melanoma, head and neck, liver or kidney cancer. Each CDR3 is given with its conserved first and last residue. The order of the fields is V gene, clone size, D gene, J gene, CDR3 DNA, CDR3 protein. A D gene is named only where the DNA matches it firmly. Clone size is not always given. Where it is, it says once, few, many or a class for expanded clones.

>TRBV18|.|.|TRBJ2-7
TGTGCCAGCTCACCACCGTCTCCTTCCTACGAGCAGTACTTC
CASSPPSPSYEQYF
>TRBV5-1|few|TRBD1|TRBJ2-5
TGCGCCAGCAGCACCGGACAGGAAGAGACCCAGTACTTC
CASSTGQEETQYF
>TRBV5-5|.|.|TRBJ2-3
TGTGCCAGCAGCTTTGATAGTAGAGCCCGGGGAGATACGCAGTATTTT
CASSFDSRARGDTQYF
>TRBV19|.|.|TRBJ1-3
TGTGCCAGTAGTATCACAGCTGGAAACACCATATATTTT
CASSITAGNTIYF
>TRBV19|.|TRBD1|TRBJ1-5
TGTGCCAGTGGTGGACAGGTTCAGCCCCAGCATTTT
CASGGQVQPQHF
>TRBV6-1|.|.|TRBJ2-3
TGTGCCAGCAGTGGGGCGGGGACTGGCCGGGATACGCAGTATTTT
CASSGAGTGRDTQYF
>TRBV7-8|.|TRBD1|TRBJ1-5
TGTGCCAGCAGCCAGGGGGAGAGCAATCAGCCCCAGCATTTT
CASSQGESNQPQHF
>TRBV19|.|TRBD1|TRBJ2-7
TGTGCCAGTAGTATTATTTGGGACAGCTCCTACGAGCAGTACTTC
CASSIIWDSSYEQYF
>TRBV7-6|.|.|TRBJ1-1
TGTGCCAGCAGCTCACAAGGACAGAAGAACACTGAAGCTTTCTTT
CASSSQGQKNTEAFF
>TRBV5-1|.|.|TRBJ2-3
TGCGCCAGCAGCTTGGGGGGGCGCACAGATACGCAGTATTTT
CASSLGGRTDTQYF
>TRBV6-1|.|.|TRBJ2-5
TGTGCCAGCGGTGGGGGAAGGGGTCCTCAAGAGACCCAGTACTTC
CASGGGRGPQETQYF
>TRBV6-1|.|.|TRBJ1-3
TGTGCCAGCAGCAAAAGGGGGGAAAACACCATATATTTT
CASSKRGENTIYF
>TRBV10-3|.|TRBD1|TRBJ2-6
TGTGCCATCAGTGCCGACAGGGGGTACTCTGGGGCCAACGTCCTGACTTTC
CAISADRGYSGANVLTF
>TRBV7-8|.|TRBD1|TRBJ1-5
TGTGCCAGCAGCTTGTCTGGGACAGGGACATCGCAGCCCCAGCATTTT
CASSLSGTGTSQPQHF
>TRBV6-5|.|TRBD1|TRBJ2-7
TGTGCCAGCAGTGAAGGGGGCCCGCCCTACGAGCAGTACTTC
CASSEGGPPYEQYF
>TRBV25-1|.|.|TRBJ2-5
TGTGCCAGCAGTGAATTGGCTCCGTACCAAGAGACCCAGTACTTC
CASSELAPYQETQYF
>TRBV5-8|.|.|TRBJ2-7
TGTGCCAGCAGCTCCCGCGCAGGGTTATCCTACGAGCAGTACTTC
CASSSRAGLSYEQYF
>TRBV4-1|.|.|TRBJ2-3
TGCGCCAGCAGCCAAGCGGACACGAACGAAGATACGCAGTATTTT
CASSQADTNEDTQYF
>TRBV25-1|once|.|TRBJ1-3
TGTGCCAGCAGTGGATACTGGGGCTCTGGAAACACCATATATTTT
CASSGYWGSGNTIYF
>TRBV28|.|.|TRBJ2-4
TGTGCCAGCACCCGGATAGGGAACATTCAGTACTTC
CASTRIGNIQYF
>TRBV5-4|.|.|TRBJ1-2
TGTGCCAGCAGCATTGGGGGTTCTACAGGGTTCAGCGGCTACACCTTC
CASSIGGSTGFSGYTF
>TRBV6-5|.|.|TRBJ1-1
TGTGCCAGCAGACAGAGAGGCACTGAAGCTTTCTTT
CASRQRGTEAFF
>TRBV2|.|.|TRBJ2-7
TGTGCCAGCAGTTCGGACATTAGCTCCTACGAGCAGTACTTC
CASSSDISSYEQYF
>TRBV6-5|.|TRBD1|TRBJ1-2
TGTGCCAGCAGCCGACAGGGGGCAGGGTATGGCTACACCTTC
CASSRQGAGYGYTF
>TRBV6-1|.|.|TRBJ1-1
TGTGCCAGCATAAGAGGGCCCACTGAAGCTTTCTTT
CASIRGPTEAFF
>TRBV30|.|.|TRBJ2-6
TGTGCCTGCCAAGCGGGTTCTGGGGCCAACGTCCTGACTTTC
CACQAGSGANVLTF
>TRBV5-4|.|.|TRBJ1-5
TGTGCCAGCAGCCCCCCCCAGCCCCAGCATTTT
CASSPPQPQHF
>TRBV2|.|.|TRBJ1-6
TGTGCCAGCAGTGAAGAAGCTAATTCACCCCTCCACTTT
CASSEEANSPLHF
>TRBV5-4|once|.|TRBJ1-2
TGTGCCAGCAGCAGGAGGGACTTCTCTGGGGGCTACACCTTC
CASSRRDFSGGYTF
>TRBV11-2|.|TRBD2|TRBJ2-5
TGTGCCAGCAGCTTAGGACTAGCGGGGCTGTTATCAGAGACCCAGTACTTC
CASSLGLAGLLSETQYF
>TRBV7-9|.|TRBD1|TRBJ2-1
TGTGCCAGCAGCTTAGAAGCAGGGGGAAGGTTCTTC
CASSLEAGGRFF
>TRBV11-2|.|.|TRBJ1-2
TGTGCCAGCAGCTTAGCCAGGGCTACTAACTATGGCTACACCTTC
CASSLARATNYGYTF
>TRBV6-6|.|TRBD2|TRBJ2-3
TGTGCCAGCGGGGCTAGCGGGGCCAGCACAGATACGCAGTATTTT
CASGASGASTDTQYF
>TRBV7-3|.|TRBD1|TRBJ2-1
TGTGCCAGCAGCTTTAGGACAGGGACATTGGGTGAGCAGTTCTTC
CASSFRTGTLGEQFF
>TRBV9|.|TRBD1|TRBJ1-6
TGTGCCAGCAGCGGGACAGGGGGAAAACCCCTCCACTTT
CASSGTGGKPLHF